This T cell receptor (beta chain) was recovered during a study of patients and donors after allogeneic stem cell transplantation. Trimming cost V 6 bases and J 3 bases; bases outside gene matches: 5. Germline lookup yields CDR1 MNHEY and CDR2 SVGEGT. The CDR3 totals 15 residues. This clonotype was detected only a few times. TCRdb re-derived calls from the RT-PCR reads in MiXCR, one entry per CDR3 protein. There are about 150,000 distinct CDR3 sequences in the sample; 24% occur only once, and roughly 27% lies in the top ten. Sequenced material: blood, either unsorted or a sorted T cell fraction (not recorded which). The chain combines TRBV6-2 or TRBV6-3 with TRBJ2-2, with 9 nucleotides matching TRBD2. This sequence was found in a human donor who was either an allogeneic HSCT recipient or a stem cell or donor lymphocyte infusion donor (not recorded which). It is not recorded whose cells these are; they may come from a transplant donor. Written as DNA, the CDR3 is TGTGCCAGCAGCCGACTAGCGGCTCACACCGGGGAGCTGTTTTTT. Amino acid sequence: CASSRLAAHTGELFF.